The 6 T cell receptor beta chains listed next were all sequenced from one sample in a study of T-cell reconstitution after alpha-beta-depleted transplantation in children. The library targeted TCRbeta and was prepared with unique molecular identifiers. TCRdb reprocessed the PCR reads with MiXCR, giving one entry per CDR3 protein. The table includes almost 500,000 distinct CDR3 sequences, roughly 10% detected once. Here the sequenced sample was PBMCs, taken before TCRalphabeta/CD19-depleted stem cell transplant. Receptors were obtained from a child aged 2-15 years with inherited bone marrow failure, due to receive a stem cell transplant.

This clonotype was observed many times. Written as DNA, the CDR3 is TGTGCCAGCCGACGATTTTCGACAGGGCCCTACGAGCAGTACTTC. Translated, it gives CASRRFSTGPYEQYF. The J gene is TRBJ2-7, the V gene TRBV28; 7 bases align to TRBD1. The CDR3 covers 15 residues. J gave up 2 bases and V 8 bases, and 12 bases lay outside the gene matches. Germline V CDR1 and CDR2: MDHEN, SYDVKM. The whole variable domain, filled in from reference TRBV28 and TRBJ2-7, reads DVKVTQSSRYLVKRTGEKVFLECVQDMDHENMFWYRQDPGLGLRLIYFSYDVKMKEKGDIPEGYSVSREKKERFSLILESASTNQTSMYLCASRRFSTGPYEQYFGPGTRLTVT.

Remarks on this clonotype: This could be a read error, since a much larger clone is one nucleotide away. The chain links TRBV5-1 to TRBJ2-1, with 8 bases lining up with TRBD2. CDR3 length: 17 amino acids. In germline, CDR1 is SGHRS, CDR2 YFSETQ. The CDR3 bases are TGCGCCAGCAGCTGGACCCTCAGCGGGAGACCCTACCATGAGCAGTTCTTC. As protein: CASSWTLSGRPYHEQFF.

In this sample, this clonotype turned up many times. CDR3 sequence (DNA): TGTGCCATCAGTGAATTAGGGGAAGAGACCCAGTACTTC. It codes for CAISELGEETQYF. The chain recombines TRBV10-3 with TRBJ2-5; a weak D match, TRBD1 (5 bases). The germline V gene has CDR1 ENHRY and CDR2 SYGVKD. V shed 3 bases and J shed 3 bases, with 8 bases lying between them. This CDR3 is built from 13 residues.

The chain carries TRBV7-9 and TRBJ2-5; D is unclear. Trimming stripped 2 bases from V and 2 bases from J, with 9 bases between. The CDR3 spans 14 residues. The germline gives CDR1 SEHNR, CDR2 FQNEAQ (reference sequence). CDR3 amino acids: CASSLTELQETQYF. For the CDR3, the DNA is TGTGCCAGCAGCTTAACGGAACTTCAAGAGACCCAGTACTTC.

The sample holds many counts of this clonotype. The chain uses TRBV27 and TRBJ2-7, with D unresolved. Germline lookup yields CDR1 MNHEY and CDR2 SMNVEV (reference sequence). This CDR3 contains 13 residues. Trimming took 5 bases from V and 0 from J, leaving 8 bases between them. The CDR3 here is CASSRSISYEQYF. CDR3 nucleotides: TGTGCCAGCAGTCGCTCGATCTCCTACGAGCAGTACTTC.

Ten or more counts support this clonotype. This chain joins TRBV18 and TRBJ1-5, with 7 bases fitting TRBD1. This CDR3 region has 15 residues. The germline gives CDR1 KGHSH, CDR2 LQKENI. Germline trimming cut 2 bases from V and 0 bases from J; bases unmatched to any gene: 1. The CDR3 is CASSPNRGSNQPQHF. For the CDR3, the DNA is TGTGCCAGCTCACCAAACAGGGGTAGCAATCAGCCCCAGCATTTT.